The present T cell receptor (beta chain) was sequenced within a study of shared clonotypes between healthy human individuals. Germline lookup yields CDR1 MDHEN and CDR2 SYDVKM. This CDR3 is 13 amino acids long. Trimming pared 3 bases from V and 2 bases from J, leaving 8 bases between. CD45RO-negative cells were positively selected for CCR7, leaving out terminally differentiated effector memory CD45RA+ cells. Concerning this clone itself: The identical CDR3 is also encoded by other nucleotide sequences in the sample.

Clones were sequenced by immunoSEQ multiplex PCR, and TCRdb holds only the in-frame ones, with some missing. Of around 1.9 million clones in the sample, just over 90% were seen once. The chain recombines TRBV28 with TRBJ2-7; a weak D match, TRBD2 (5 bases). The clonotype originates from a man between 18 and 35 years old in good health. Some clones in this sample may be carry-over from other donors' samples. Sequenced sample: naive CD8+ T cells from PBMCs. Written as DNA, the CDR3 is TGTGCCAGCAGTTTGGGCGGGCCCTACGAGCAGTACTTC. It translates to CASSLGGPYEQYF.